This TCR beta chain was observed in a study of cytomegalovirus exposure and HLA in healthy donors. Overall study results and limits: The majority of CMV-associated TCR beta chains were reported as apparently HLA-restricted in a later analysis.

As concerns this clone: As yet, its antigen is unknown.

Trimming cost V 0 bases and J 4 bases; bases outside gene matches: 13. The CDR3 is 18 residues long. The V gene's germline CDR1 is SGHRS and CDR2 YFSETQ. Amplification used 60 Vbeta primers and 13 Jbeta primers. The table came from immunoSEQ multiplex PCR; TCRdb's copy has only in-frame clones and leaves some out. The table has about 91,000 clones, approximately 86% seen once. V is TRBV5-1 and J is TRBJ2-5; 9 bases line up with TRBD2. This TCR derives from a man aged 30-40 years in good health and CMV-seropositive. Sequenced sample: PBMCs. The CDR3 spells CASSLAPSGMLKIETQYF. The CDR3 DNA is TGCGCCAGCAGCTTGGCTCCTAGCGGGATGCTTAAGATAGAGACCCAGTACTTC. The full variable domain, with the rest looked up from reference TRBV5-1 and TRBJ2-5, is KAGVTQTPRYLIKTRGQQVTLSCSPISGHRSVSWYQQTPGQGLQFLFEYFSETQRNKGNFPGRFSGRQFSNSRSEMNVSTLELGDSALYLCASSLAPSGMLKIETQYFGPGTRLLVL.